What follows are 25 T cell receptor beta chains derived from one specimen sequenced in a study of OX40 agonist ivuxolimab in advanced cancers. This table comes from immunoSEQ multiplex PCR, and its TCRdb copy is limited to in-frame clones, with some not included. Altogether some 86,000 clones are present, 94% being singletons, with the ten largest covering 8.5% to 10%. Here the sequenced sample was CD4+ or CD8+ T cells sorted from blood, taken in a trial of the OX40 agonist ivuxolimab. The receptor source for this set is an adult with an advanced solid tumor such as melanoma, head and neck, liver or kidney cancer.

The J gene is TRBJ2-1, the V gene TRBV7-3; the match to TRBD2 covers 11 bases. CDR3 size: 15 residues. Germline assignment: CDR1 SGHTA and CDR2 FQGTGA. V was clipped by 1 base and J by 7 bases; unmatched bases: 3. The CDR3 loop reads CASSLSLAGGNEQFF. The CDR3 nucleotides read TGTGCCAGCAGCTTAAGCCTAGCGGGGGGTAATGAGCAGTTCTTC.

V gene TRBV28 combines with J gene TRBJ1-4; 7 bases fit TRBD1. There are 17 residues in the CDR3. Germline CDR1 MDHEN, CDR2 SYDVKM. The J segment lost 4 bases and the V segment lost 4 bases, leaving 12 bases of the junction unmatched. The CDR3 DNA reads TGTGCCAGCAGTTCCTCAGAAGGGGGGACAGTTAATGAAAAACTGTTTTTT. This gives the protein CASSSSEGGTVNEKLFF.

This chain uses TRBV13 with TRBJ2-1; TRBD2 agrees at 7 bases. This CDR3 has 16 amino acids. The V gene end was trimmed by 5 bases and the J gene end by 3 bases; junction bases not matched to a gene: 10. Germline CDR1 PRHDT, CDR2 FYEKMQ (reference sequence). CDR3 DNA sequence: TGTGCCAGCAGCCCCCCCTCAGCGGGAATCTACAATGAGCAGTTCTTC. Amino acid sequence: CASSPPSAGIYNEQFF.

The rearrangement uses TRBV28 and TRBJ2-5, with 9 bases lining up with TRBD2. The CDR3 extends over 15 amino acids. Germline V gene data show CDR1 as MDHEN and CDR2 as SYDVKM. V gave up 8 bases and J gave up 5 bases; unmatched junction bases: 12. The CDR3: CASVLAGGPLETQYF. The CDR3 DNA sequence: TGTGCCAGCGTACTGGCGGGGGGGCCGTTGGAGACCCAGTACTTC.

The chain employs TRBV13 and TRBJ2-3; D might be TRBD2 (7 bases). The V end lost 2 bases, the J end lost 1 base, and 13 bases lay between the germline ends. Germline lookup yields CDR1 PRHDT and CDR2 FYEKMQ (reference sequence). The CDR3 runs 16 residues. CDR3 coding DNA: TGTGCCAGCAGCTTATTAGGGGGAGGGGGCACAGATACGCAGTATTTT. Translated, it gives CASSLLGGGGTDTQYF.

This clone has only one observation. V usage is TRBV5-6 and J usage is TRBJ2-7, with D maybe TRBD1 (5 bases). V gave up 4 bases and J gave up 4 bases, with 18 bases separating them. Germline V gene lookup returns CDR1 SGHDT and CDR2 YYEEEE. The CDR3 length is 15 residues. CDR3 loop: CASSPTTDTTYEQYF. CDR3 nucleotides: TGTGCCAGCAGCCCAACCACGGACACGACGTACGAGCAGTACTTC.

V gene TRBV4-3 combines with J gene TRBJ2-7; D might be TRBD2 (6 bases). Between the trimmed V and J ends, which lost 1 base and 3 bases, there was a span of 13 bases. The CDR3 loop spans 15 amino acids. CDR1 and CDR2 from the germline V gene are LGHNA and YSLEER. CDR3 in amino acids: CASSQGGGDHYEQYF. In DNA form, the CDR3 reads TGCGCCAGCAGCCAAGGTGGCGGGGACCACTACGAGCAGTACTTC.

This sequence joins TRBV20-1 and TRBJ1-2, with unresolved D. This CDR3 region has 11 residues. Germline CDR1 is DFQATT and CDR2 is SNEGSKA (reference sequence). With 3 bases removed from V and 3 bases from J, the gap between germline ends came to 5 bases. The CDR3 protein is CSARADYGYTF. The CDR3 DNA reads as TGCAGTGCTAGGGCAGACTATGGCTACACCTTC.

The chain recombines TRBV4-1 with TRBJ2-2; D is undetermined. With 4 bases removed from V and 5 bases from J, the gap between germline ends came to 8 bases. The germline gives CDR1 MGHRA, CDR2 YSYEKL. This CDR3 has 13 amino acids. CDR3 sequence reads: CASSPQGTGELFF. The CDR3 nucleotides are TGCGCCAGCAGCCCACAAGGGACCGGGGAGCTGTTTTTT.

CDR3: CASSYGRLGAEGYTF. In DNA, the CDR3 is TGTGCCAGCAGTTACGGGAGGCTCGGCGCGGAGGGCTACACCTTC. The chain employs TRBV6-5 and TRBJ1-2, with D unclear. The V gene lost 2 bases and the J gene lost 8 bases, with 18 bases spanning the gap. The CDR3 is 15 amino acids. CDR1 and CDR2 from the germline V gene are MNHEY and SVGAGI.

V usage is TRBV11-2 and J usage is TRBJ1-5; 7 bases are shared with TRBD1. Germline loops: CDR1 SGHAT, CDR2 FQNNGV. J lost 4 bases, V lost 4 bases, and 13 bases had no gene match. The CDR3 is 17 residues long. The CDR3, as DNA: TGTGCCAGCAGCTCGGGAGAAGGGGGCGTCCTTAATCAGCCCCAGCATTTT. This sequence encodes CASSSGEGGVLNQPQHF.

The table lists this clone with a count of one. V usage is TRBV9 and J usage is TRBJ2-3; D is ambiguous. V was cut by 4 bases and J by 4 bases, with 10 bases left in between. In germline, CDR1 is SGDLS, CDR2 YYNGEE. The CDR3 sequence is 13 residues long. The CDR3 sequence: CASSPDTADTQYF. Written as DNA, the CDR3 is TGTGCCAGCAGCCCCGACACCGCAGATACGCAGTATTTT.

The V gene is TRBV29-1, the J gene TRBJ2-7, with TRBD1 matching 9 bases. CDR3 size: 15 residues. The germline V gene encodes CDR1 SQVTM and CDR2 ANQGSEA. V shed 0 bases, J shed 6 bases, and the junction held 9 bases outside the gene matches. The CDR3 loop is CSVEDSDRGPFEQYF. CDR3 nucleotide sequence: TGCAGCGTTGAAGACTCGGACAGGGGTCCCTTCGAGCAGTACTTC.

The chain recombines TRBV29-1 with TRBJ1-4; D is ambiguous. Germline lookup yields CDR1 SQVTM and CDR2 ANQGSEA. This CDR3 comprises 14 residues. V lost 7 bases and J 8 bases, leaving 20 bases between the germline ends. Here the CDR3 reads CSAREATTGEKLFF. CDR3 coding DNA: TGCAGCGCCAGAGAGGCCACAACGGGGGAAAAACTGTTTTTT.

This clone was seen just once. The rearrangement uses TRBV14 and TRBJ1-2, with D possibly matching TRBD1 (5 bases). The CDR3 totals 12 residues. From germline, CDR1 is SGHDN and CDR2 FVKESK. Trimming pared 4 bases from V and 5 bases from J, leaving 8 bases between. This chain's CDR3 is CASSPDSYGYTF. The CDR3 DNA sequence: TGTGCCAGCAGCCCTGACAGTTATGGCTACACCTTC.

The chain combines TRBV27 with TRBJ2-1, with D tentatively TRBD2 (5 bases). The germline V gene encodes CDR1 MNHEY and CDR2 SMNVEV (reference sequence). The CDR3 is 12 amino acids. V was shortened by 5 bases and J by 10 bases, with 12 bases between the two germline ends. The CDR3 here is CASSPLGGEQFF. Written as DNA, the CDR3 is TGTGCCAGCAGTCCCCTTGGCGGGGAGCAGTTCTTC.

The chain joins TRBV14 to TRBJ1-1; 8 bases are a match to TRBD1. Germline V gene sequence: CDR1 SGHDN, CDR2 FVKESK. The junction had 9 bases not matched to a gene; V was cut back by 4 bases and J by 5 bases. The CDR3 spans 15 residues. CDR3: CASSLQTGVWTEAFF. CDR3 sequence (DNA): TGTGCCAGCAGCCTTCAGACAGGGGTGTGGACTGAAGCTTTCTTT.

The rearrangement links TRBV2 to TRBJ2-5; 7 bases are a match to TRBD1. The junction had 8 bases not matched to a gene; V was cut back by 6 bases and J by 4 bases. The length of the CDR3 is 14 residues. The germline V gene has CDR1 SNHLY and CDR2 FYNNEI. For the CDR3, the DNA is TGTGCCAGCAGCCCCGGACAGGTATCAGAGACCCAGTACTTC. This sequence encodes CASSPGQVSETQYF.

This CDR3 is CASSGGSVEQFF. The CDR3 bases are TGTGCCAGCAGCGGGGGGTCAGTGGAGCAGTTCTTC. The V and J genes are TRBV7-9 and TRBJ2-1, with a possible D match to TRBD2 (6 bases). Germline CDR1 and CDR2: SEHNR and FQNEAQ (reference sequence). The CDR3 has 12 amino acids. The germline V and J ends were trimmed by 5 bases and 10 bases, with 12 bases remaining between them.

The chain joins TRBV27 to TRBJ2-7, with 9 bases identical to TRBD2. The CDR3 has 16 residues. V trimming: 0 bases; J trimming: 4 bases; junction bases outside the gene matches: 7. CDR1 is MNHEY and CDR2 is SMNVEV in the germline V gene (reference sequence). For the CDR3, the DNA is TGTGCCAGCAGTTTATCGGGCGGGAGGGCCCTTTACGAGCAGTACTTC. Translation: CASSLSGGRALYEQYF.

V gene TRBV11-2 combines with J gene TRBJ1-2; TRBD1 matches at 7 bases. Losses at the gene ends were 4 bases for V and 3 bases for J; bases not matched to a gene: 8. The germline CDR1 and CDR2 sequences are SGHAT and FQNNGV. The length of the CDR3 is 15 residues. CDR3 nucleotides: TGTGCCAGCAGCTCGGGCGGCACAGGGGACTATGGCTACACCTTC. Protein: CASSSGGTGDYGYTF. The full variable domain, in which reference TRBV11-2 and TRBJ1-2 provide the parts outside the CDR3, is EAGVAQSPRYKIIEKRQSVAFWCNPISGHATLYWYQQILGQGPKLLIQFQNNGVVDDSQLPKDRFSAERLKGVDSTLKIQPAKLEDSAVYLCASSSGGTGDYGYTFGSGTRLTVV.

V gene TRBV5-4 combines with J gene TRBJ2-7; TRBD1 matches at 7 bases. The CDR3 runs 14 residues. The V gene end was trimmed by 1 base and the J gene end by 3 bases; junction bases not matched to a gene: 4. Germline CDR1 SGHNT, CDR2 YYREEE (reference sequence). The DNA for the CDR3 is TGTGCCAGCAGCTTGTTTCAGGGGGACTACGAGCAGTACTTC. This sequence encodes CASSLFQGDYEQYF.

The rearrangement uses TRBV19 and TRBJ2-5; no definite D call. Trimming cost V 3 bases and J 0 bases, with 11 bases left between them. Germline CDR1 is LNHDA and CDR2 is SQIVND (reference sequence). The CDR3 totals 15 residues. CDR3: CASSIRAEYQETQYF. In DNA form, the CDR3 reads TGTGCCAGTAGTATTCGGGCGGAGTACCAAGAGACCCAGTACTTC.

The chain employs TRBV27 and TRBJ1-5; D call uncertain. The CDR3 loop spans 14 amino acids. CDR1 is MNHEY, CDR2 SMNVEV, per germline (reference sequence). The V gene lost 0 bases and the J gene lost 7 bases, with 10 bases spanning the gap. The chain's CDR3 is CASSLSAFRQPQHF. The CDR3 bases are TGTGCCAGCAGTTTATCCGCCTTCAGACAGCCCCAGCATTTT.

DNA of the CDR3: TGTGCCAGCAGCTTGAGGCAGGATAGCTCCTACGAGCAGTACTTC. Amino acid sequence: CASSLRQDSSYEQYF. The chain joins TRBV5-4 to TRBJ2-7; no clear D gene. Germline values: CDR1 SGHNT, CDR2 YYREEE (reference sequence). Trimming took off 1 base at V and 0 bases at J, with 11 bases between the two ends. CDR3 length: 15 residues.